This section outlines one T cell receptor beta chain sequence together with its context. 60 Vbeta and 13 Jbeta primers were used in PCR. Assay used: immunoSEQ multiplex PCR; TCRdb lists only in-frame clones, some missing. The data contain roughly 120,000 clones, around 80% of them seen just once; the ten biggest clones take up around 0.99%. The data were taken from a study of cytomegalovirus exposure and HLA in healthy donors. The CDR3 has 16 residues. This chain links TRBV21-1 with TRBJ2-5; the DNA was not used to check the table's D call, TRBD1. TRBV21-1 corresponds to a pseudogene. This TCR derives from a woman younger than 45 in good health and CMV-seronegative. The sequenced sample consisted of PBMCs. CDR3 in DNA: TGTGCCAGCAGCAAAGGTTGGGCAGGGGGCGAAAGGGAGCAGTACTTC. Encoded protein: CASSKGWAGGEREQYF.